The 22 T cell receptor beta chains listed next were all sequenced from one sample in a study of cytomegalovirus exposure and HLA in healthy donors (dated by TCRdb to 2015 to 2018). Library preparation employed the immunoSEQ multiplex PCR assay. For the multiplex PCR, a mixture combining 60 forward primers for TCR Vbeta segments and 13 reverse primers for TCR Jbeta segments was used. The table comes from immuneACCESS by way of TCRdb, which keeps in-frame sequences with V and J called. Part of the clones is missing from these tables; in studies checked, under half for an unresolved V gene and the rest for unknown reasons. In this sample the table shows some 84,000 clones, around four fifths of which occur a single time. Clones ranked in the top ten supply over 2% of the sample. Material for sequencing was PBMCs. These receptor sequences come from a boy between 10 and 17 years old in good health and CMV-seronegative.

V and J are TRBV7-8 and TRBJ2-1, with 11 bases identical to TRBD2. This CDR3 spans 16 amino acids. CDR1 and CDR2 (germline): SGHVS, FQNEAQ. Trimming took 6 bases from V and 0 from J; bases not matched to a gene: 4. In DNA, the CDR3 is TGTGCCAGCAGTTCTACTAGCGGGAGCTCCTACAATGAGCAGTTCTTC. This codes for CASSSTSGSSYNEQFF.

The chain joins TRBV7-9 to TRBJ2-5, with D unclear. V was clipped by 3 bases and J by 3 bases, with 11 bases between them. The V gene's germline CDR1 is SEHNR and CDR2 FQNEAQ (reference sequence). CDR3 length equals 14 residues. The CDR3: CASSLLTAKETQYF. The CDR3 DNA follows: TGTGCCAGCAGCTTGTTAACAGCTAAAGAGACCCAGTACTTC.

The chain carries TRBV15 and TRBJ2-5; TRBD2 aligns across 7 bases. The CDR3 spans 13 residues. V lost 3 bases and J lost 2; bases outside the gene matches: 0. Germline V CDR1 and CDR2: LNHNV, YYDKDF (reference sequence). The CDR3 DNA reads TGTGCCACCAGCAGGGGGGGGCAAGAGACCCAGTACTTC. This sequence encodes CATSRGGQETQYF.

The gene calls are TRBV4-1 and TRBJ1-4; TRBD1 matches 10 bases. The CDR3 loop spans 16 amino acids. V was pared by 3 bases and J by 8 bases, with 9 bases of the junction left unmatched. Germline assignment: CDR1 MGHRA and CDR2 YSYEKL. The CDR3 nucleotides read TGCGCCAGCAGCCAGAACACCGGGACAGGGGTGGAAAAACTGTTTTTT. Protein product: CASSQNTGTGVEKLFF.

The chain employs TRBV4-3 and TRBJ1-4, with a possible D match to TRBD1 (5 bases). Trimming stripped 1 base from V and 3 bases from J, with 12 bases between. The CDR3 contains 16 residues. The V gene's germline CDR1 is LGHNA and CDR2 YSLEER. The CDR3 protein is CASSQGPGGSNEKLFF. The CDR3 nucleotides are TGCGCCAGCAGCCAAGGCCCCGGGGGATCTAATGAAAAACTGTTTTTT.

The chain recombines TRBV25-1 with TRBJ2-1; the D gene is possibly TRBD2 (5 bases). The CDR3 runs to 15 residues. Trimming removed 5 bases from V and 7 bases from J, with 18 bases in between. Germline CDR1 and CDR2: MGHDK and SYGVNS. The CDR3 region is CASSNPAEVLNEQFF. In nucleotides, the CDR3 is TGTGCCAGCAGTAATCCAGCGGAGGTGTTGAATGAGCAGTTCTTC. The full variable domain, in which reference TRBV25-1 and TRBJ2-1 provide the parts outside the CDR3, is EADIYQTPRYLVIGTGKKITLECSQTMGHDKMYWYQQDPGMELHLIHYSYGVNSTEKGDLSSESTVSRIRTEHFPLTLESARPSHTSQYLCASSNPAEVLNEQFFGPGTRLTVL.

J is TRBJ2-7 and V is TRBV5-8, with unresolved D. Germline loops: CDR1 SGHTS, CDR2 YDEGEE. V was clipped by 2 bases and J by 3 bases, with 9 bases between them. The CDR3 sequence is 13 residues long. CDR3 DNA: TGTGCCAGCAGCTTTTCAGTAATCTACGAGCAGTACTTC. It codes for CASSFSVIYEQYF.

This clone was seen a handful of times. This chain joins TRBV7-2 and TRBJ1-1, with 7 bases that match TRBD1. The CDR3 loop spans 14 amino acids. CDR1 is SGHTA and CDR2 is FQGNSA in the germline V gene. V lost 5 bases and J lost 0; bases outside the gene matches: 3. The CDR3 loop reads CASSPGTVNTEAFF. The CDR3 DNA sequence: TGTGCCAGCAGCCCCGGGACAGTGAACACTGAAGCTTTCTTT. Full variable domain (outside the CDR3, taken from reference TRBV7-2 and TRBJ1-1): GAGVSQSPSNKVTEKGKDVELRCDPISGHTALYWYRQSLGQGLEFLIYFQGNSAPDKSGLPSDRFSAERTGGSVSTLTIQRTQQEDSAVYLCASSPGTVNTEAFFGQGTRLTVV.

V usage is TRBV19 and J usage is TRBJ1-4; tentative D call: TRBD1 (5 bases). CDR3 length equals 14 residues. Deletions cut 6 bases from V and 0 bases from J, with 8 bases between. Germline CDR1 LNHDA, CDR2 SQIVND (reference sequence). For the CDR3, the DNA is TGTGCCAGTAGGACAGAACCAACTAATGAAAAACTGTTTTTT. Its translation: CASRTEPTNEKLFF.

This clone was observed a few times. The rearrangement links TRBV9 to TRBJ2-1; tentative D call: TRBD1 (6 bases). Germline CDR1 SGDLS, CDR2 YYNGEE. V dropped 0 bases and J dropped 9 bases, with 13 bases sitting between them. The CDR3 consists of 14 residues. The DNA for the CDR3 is TGTGCCAGCAGCGTAGGGCTCCGAGGGGGTGAGCAGTTCTTC. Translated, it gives CASSVGLRGGEQFF.

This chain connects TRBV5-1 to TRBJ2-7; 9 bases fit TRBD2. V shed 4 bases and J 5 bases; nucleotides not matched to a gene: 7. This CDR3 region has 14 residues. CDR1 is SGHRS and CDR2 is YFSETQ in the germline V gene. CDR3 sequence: CASSPAGGLDEQYF. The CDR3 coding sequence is TGCGCCAGCAGCCCGGCGGGGGGGTTGGACGAGCAGTACTTC.

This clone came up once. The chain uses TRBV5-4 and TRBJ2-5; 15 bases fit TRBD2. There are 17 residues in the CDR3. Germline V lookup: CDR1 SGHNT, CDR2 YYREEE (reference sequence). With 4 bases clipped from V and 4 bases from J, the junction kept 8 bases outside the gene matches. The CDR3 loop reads CASSAGLAGGVGETQYF. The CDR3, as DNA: TGTGCCAGCAGCGCAGGACTAGCGGGAGGGGTTGGAGAGACCCAGTACTTC.

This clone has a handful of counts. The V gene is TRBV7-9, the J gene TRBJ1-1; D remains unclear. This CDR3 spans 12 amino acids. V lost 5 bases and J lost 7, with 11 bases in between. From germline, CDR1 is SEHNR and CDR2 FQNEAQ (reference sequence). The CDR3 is CASSRIQDEAFF. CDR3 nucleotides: TGTGCCAGCAGCCGCATCCAGGATGAAGCTTTCTTT.

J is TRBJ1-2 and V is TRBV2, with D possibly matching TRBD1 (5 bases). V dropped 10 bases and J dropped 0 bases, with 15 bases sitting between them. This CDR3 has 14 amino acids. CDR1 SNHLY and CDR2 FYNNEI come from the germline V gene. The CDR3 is CAIFPGTSNYGYTF. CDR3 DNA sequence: TGTGCCATCTTCCCGGGGACTTCTAACTATGGCTACACCTTC. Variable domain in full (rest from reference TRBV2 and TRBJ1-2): EPEVTQTPSHQVTQMGQEVILRCVPISNHLYFYWYRQILGQKVEFLVSFYNNEISEKSEIFDDQFSVERPDGSNFTLKIRSTKLEDSAMYFCAIFPGTSNYGYTFGSGTRLTVV.

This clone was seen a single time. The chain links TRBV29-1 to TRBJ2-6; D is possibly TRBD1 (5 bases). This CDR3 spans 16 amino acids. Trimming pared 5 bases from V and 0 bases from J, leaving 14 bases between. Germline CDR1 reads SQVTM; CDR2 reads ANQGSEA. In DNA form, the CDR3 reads TGCAGCGTTTGGAGTCAGGGAAACTCTGGGGCCAACGTCCTGACTTTC. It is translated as CSVWSQGNSGANVLTF.

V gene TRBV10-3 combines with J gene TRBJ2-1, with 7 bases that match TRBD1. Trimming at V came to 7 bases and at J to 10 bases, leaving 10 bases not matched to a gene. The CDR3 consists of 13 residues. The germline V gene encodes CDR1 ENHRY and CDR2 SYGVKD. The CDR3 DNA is TGTGCCATCACCAGAGACACAGGGGCGGAGCAGTTCTTC. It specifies CAITRDTGAEQFF.

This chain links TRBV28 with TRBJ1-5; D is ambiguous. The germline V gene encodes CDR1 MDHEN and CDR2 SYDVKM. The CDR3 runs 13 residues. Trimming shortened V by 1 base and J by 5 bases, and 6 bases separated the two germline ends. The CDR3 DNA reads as TGTGCCAGCAGTTTATCCGTGTATCAGCCCCAGCATTTT. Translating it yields CASSLSVYQPQHF.

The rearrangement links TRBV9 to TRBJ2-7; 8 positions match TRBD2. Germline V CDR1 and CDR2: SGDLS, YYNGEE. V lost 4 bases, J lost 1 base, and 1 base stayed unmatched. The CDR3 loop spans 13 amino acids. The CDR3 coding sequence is TGTGCCAGCAGCCCTAGCGGGTCCTACGAGCAGTACTTC. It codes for CASSPSGSYEQYF. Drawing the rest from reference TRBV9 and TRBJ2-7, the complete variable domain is DSGVTQTPKHLITATGQRVTLRCSPRSGDLSVYWYQQSLDQGLQFLIQYYNGEERAKGNILERFSAQQFPDLHSELNLSSLELGDSALYFCASSPSGSYEQYFGPGTRLTVT.

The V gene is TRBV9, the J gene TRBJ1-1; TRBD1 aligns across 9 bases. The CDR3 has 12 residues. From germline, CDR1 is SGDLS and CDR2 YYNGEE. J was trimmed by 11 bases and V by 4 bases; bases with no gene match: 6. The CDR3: CASSKLGTGAFF. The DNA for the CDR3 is TGTGCCAGCAGCAAACTGGGGACAGGGGCTTTCTTT.

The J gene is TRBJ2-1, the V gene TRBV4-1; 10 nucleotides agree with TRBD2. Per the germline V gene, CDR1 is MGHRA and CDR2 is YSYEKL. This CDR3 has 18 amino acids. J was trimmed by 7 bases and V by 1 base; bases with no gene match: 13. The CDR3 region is CASSQVLMSSGSSNEQFF. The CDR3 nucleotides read TGCGCCAGCAGCCAAGTTCTAATGTCTAGCGGGAGTTCGAATGAGCAGTTCTTC.

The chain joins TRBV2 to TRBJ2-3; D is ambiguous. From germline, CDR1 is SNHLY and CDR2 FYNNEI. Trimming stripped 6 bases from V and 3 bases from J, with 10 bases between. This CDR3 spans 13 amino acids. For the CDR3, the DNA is TGTGCCAGCAGGCCAGTGGCTACAGATACGCAGTATTTT. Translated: CASRPVATDTQYF.

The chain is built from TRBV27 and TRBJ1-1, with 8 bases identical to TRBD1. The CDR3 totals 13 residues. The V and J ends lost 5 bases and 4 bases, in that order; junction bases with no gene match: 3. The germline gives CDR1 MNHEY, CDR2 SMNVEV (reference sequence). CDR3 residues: CASSRQGATEAFF. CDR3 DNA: TGTGCCAGCAGTCGGCAGGGGGCCACTGAAGCTTTCTTT.